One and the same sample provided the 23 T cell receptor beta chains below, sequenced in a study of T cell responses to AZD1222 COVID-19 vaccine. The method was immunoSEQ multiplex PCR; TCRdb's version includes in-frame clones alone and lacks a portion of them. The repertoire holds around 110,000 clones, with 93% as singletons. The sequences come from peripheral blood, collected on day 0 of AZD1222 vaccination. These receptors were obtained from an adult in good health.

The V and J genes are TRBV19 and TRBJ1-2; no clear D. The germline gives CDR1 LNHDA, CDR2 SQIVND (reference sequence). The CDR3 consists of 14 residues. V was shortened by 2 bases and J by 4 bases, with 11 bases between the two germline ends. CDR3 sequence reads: CASSIRQTLYGYTF. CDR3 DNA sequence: TGTGCCAGTAGTATAAGGCAGACCCTCTATGGCTACACCTTC.

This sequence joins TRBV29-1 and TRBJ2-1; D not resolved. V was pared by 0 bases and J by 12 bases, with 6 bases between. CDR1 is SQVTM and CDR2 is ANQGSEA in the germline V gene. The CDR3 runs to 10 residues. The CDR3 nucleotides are TGCAGCGTTGAAGAGGGTAGGCAGTTCTTC. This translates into CSVEEGRQFF.

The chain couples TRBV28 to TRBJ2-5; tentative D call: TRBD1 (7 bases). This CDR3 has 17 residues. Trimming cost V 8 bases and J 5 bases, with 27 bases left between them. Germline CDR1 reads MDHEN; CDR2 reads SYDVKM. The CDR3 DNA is TGTGCCAGCTATACGGGAAGGAGGGGGCGACCTGTGGAGACCCAGTACTTC. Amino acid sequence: CASYTGRRGRPVETQYF.

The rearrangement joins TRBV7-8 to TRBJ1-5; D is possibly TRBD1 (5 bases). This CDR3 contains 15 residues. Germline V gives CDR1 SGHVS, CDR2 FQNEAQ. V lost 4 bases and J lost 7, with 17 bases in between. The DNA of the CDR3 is TGTGCCAGCAGCTACGCCCCCAAAAGGGGACAGCCCCAGCATTTT. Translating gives CASSYAPKRGQPQHF.

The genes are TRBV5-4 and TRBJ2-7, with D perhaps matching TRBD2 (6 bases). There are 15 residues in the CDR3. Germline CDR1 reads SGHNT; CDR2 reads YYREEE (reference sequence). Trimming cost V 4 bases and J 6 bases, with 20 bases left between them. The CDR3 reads CASSVAGTPGSEQYF. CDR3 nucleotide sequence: TGTGCCAGCAGCGTTGCCGGGACTCCGGGGAGCGAGCAGTACTTC.

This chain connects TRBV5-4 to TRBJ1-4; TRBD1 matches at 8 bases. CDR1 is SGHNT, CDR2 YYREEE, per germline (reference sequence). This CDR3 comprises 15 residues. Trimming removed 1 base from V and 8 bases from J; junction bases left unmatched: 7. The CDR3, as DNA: TGTGCCAGCAGCTTGACAGGGGGGTTGGAGGAAAAACTGTTTTTT. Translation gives CASSLTGGLEEKLFF. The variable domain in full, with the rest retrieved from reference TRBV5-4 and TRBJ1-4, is ETGVTQSPTHLIKTRGQQVTLRCSSQSGHNTVSWYQQALGQGPQFIFQYYREEENGRGNFPPRFSGLQFPNYSSELNVNALELDDSALYLCASSLTGGLEEKLFFGSGTQLSVL.

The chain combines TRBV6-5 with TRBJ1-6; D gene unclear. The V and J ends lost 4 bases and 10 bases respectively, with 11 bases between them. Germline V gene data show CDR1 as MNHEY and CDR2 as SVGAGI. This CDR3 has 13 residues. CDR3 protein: CASSWDGLSPLHF. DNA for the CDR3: TGTGCCAGCAGTTGGGATGGTCTGTCACCCCTCCACTTT.

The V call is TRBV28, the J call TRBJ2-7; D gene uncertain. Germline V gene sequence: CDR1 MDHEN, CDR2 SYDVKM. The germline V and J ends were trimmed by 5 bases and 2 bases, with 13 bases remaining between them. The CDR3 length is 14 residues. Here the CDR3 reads CASSANPTTYEQYF. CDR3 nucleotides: TGTGCCAGCAGTGCCAATCCCACCACCTACGAGCAGTACTTC.

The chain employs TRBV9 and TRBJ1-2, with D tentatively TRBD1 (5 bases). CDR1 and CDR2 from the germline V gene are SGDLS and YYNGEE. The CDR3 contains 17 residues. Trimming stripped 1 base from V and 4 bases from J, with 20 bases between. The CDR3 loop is CASSVFRGPPEGYGYTF. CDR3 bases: TGTGCCAGCAGCGTATTCCGGGGCCCCCCCGAGGGCTATGGCTACACCTTC.

In nucleotides, the CDR3 is TGTGCCAGCGGCAAGGAGCCCTATTCACCCCTCCACTTT. As protein: CASGKEPYSPLHF. This chain joins TRBV7-9 and TRBJ1-6; D uncertain. Germline V gene lookup returns CDR1 SEHNR and CDR2 FQNEAQ (reference sequence). The CDR3 is 13 amino acids. Between the trimmed V and J ends, which lost 8 bases and 8 bases, there was a span of 13 bases.

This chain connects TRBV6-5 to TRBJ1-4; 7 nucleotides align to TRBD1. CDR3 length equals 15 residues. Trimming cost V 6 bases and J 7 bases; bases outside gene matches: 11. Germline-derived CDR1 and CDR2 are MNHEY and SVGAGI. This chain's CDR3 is CASRGLGQAAEKLFF. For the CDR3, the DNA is TGTGCCAGCAGGGGCCTCGGACAGGCGGCTGAAAAACTGTTTTTT.

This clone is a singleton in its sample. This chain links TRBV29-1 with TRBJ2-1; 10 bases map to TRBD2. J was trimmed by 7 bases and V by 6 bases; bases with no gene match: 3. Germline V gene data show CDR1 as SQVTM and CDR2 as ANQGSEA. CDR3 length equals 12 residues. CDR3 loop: CSVLAGVNEQFF. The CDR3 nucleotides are TGCAGCGTCCTAGCGGGAGTAAATGAGCAGTTCTTC.

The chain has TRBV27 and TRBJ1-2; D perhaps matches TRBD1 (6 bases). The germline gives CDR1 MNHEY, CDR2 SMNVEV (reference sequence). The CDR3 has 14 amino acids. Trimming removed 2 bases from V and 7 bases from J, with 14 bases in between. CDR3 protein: CASSLNGGPVGYTF. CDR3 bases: TGTGCCAGCAGTTTAAATGGGGGGCCCGTTGGCTACACCTTC.

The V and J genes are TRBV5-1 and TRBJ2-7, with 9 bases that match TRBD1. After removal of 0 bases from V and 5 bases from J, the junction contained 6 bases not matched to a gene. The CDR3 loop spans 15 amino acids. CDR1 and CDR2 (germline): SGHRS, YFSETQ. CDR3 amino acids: CASSLAWTGDNEQYF. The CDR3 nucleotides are TGCGCCAGCAGCTTGGCTTGGACAGGGGATAACGAGCAGTACTTC. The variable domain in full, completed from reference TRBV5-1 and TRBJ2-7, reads KAGVTQTPRYLIKTRGQQVTLSCSPISGHRSVSWYQQTPGQGLQFLFEYFSETQRNKGNFPGRFSGRQFSNSRSEMNVSTLELGDSALYLCASSLAWTGDNEQYFGPGTRLTVT.

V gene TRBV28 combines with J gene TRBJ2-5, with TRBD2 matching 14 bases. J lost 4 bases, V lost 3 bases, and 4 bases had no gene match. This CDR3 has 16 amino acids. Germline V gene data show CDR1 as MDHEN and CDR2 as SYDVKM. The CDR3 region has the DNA TGTGCCAGCAGTTTGAGACTAGCGGGAGGGACAGAGACCCAGTACTTC. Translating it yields CASSLRLAGGTETQYF.

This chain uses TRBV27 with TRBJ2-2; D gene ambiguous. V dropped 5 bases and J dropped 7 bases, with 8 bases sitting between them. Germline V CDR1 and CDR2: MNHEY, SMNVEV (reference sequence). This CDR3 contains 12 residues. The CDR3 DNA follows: TGTGCCAGCAGTCCTGGGAACGGGGAGCTGTTTTTT. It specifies CASSPGNGELFF.

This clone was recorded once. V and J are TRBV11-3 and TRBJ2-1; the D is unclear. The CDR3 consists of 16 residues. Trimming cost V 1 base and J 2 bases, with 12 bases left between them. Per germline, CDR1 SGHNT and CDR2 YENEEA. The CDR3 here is CASSLGSRLAYNEQFF. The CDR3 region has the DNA TGTGCCAGCAGCTTAGGCTCGCGGCTTGCCTACAATGAGCAGTTCTTC.

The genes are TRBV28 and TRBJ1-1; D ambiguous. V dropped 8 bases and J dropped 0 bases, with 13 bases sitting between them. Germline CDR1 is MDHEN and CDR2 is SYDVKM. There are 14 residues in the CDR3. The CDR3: CASVKPAMNTEAFF. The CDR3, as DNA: TGTGCCAGCGTAAAACCCGCAATGAACACTGAAGCTTTCTTT.

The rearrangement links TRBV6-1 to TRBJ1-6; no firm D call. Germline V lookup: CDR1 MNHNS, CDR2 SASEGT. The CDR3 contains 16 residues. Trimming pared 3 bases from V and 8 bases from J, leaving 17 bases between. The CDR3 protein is CASSDPADPGDSPLHF. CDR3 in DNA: TGTGCCAGCAGTGACCCGGCGGATCCTGGGGATTCACCCCTCCACTTT.

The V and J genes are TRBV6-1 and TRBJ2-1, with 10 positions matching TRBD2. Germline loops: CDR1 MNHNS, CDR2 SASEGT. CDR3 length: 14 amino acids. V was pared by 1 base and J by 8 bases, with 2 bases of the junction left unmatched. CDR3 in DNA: TGTGCCAGCAGTGAAGGGACTAGCGGAGATGAGCAGTTCTTC. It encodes CASSEGTSGDEQFF.

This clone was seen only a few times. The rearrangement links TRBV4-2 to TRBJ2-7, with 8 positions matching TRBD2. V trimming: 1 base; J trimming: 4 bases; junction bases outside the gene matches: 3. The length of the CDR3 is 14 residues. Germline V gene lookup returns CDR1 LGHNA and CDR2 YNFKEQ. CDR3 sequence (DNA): TGTGCCAGCAGCCAAGTCCGGGAGGGTTACGAGCAGTACTTC. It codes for CASSQVREGYEQYF.

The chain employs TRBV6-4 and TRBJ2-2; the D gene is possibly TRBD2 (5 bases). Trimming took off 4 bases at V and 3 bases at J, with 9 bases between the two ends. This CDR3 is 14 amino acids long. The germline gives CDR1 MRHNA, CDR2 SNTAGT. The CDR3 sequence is CASSAHSDTGELFF. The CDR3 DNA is TGTGCCAGCAGTGCGCATAGCGACACCGGGGAGCTGTTTTTT.

The CDR3 spells CASSSKAGAPPDTQYF. The CDR3 DNA follows: TGTGCCAGCAGCTCGAAAGCGGGAGCACCGCCGGATACGCAGTATTTT. V and J are TRBV5-4 and TRBJ2-3; 8 positions match TRBD2. The V gene's germline CDR1 is SGHNT and CDR2 YYREEE (reference sequence). The V gene end was trimmed by 3 bases and the J gene end by 6 bases; junction bases not matched to a gene: 12. This CDR3 is 16 amino acids long.